This T cell receptor (beta chain) originates from a study of spatial heterogeneity in lung cancer. Findings and limits, study-wide: Tumor mutation count correlated with how many alpha and beta TCRs expanded intratumorally.

This clonotype came up many times. Its matching antigen is unknown. One entry per CDR3 protein results from TCRdb running MiXCR on the 5' RACE reads. In the table there are roughly 9,900 distinct CDR3 sequences, around 6.3% of which are singletons. Time point given: sample taken at primary tumor resection. This CDR3 contains 13 residues. Germline V CDR1 and CDR2: MNHEY, SMNVEV (reference sequence). J lost 4 bases, V lost 5 bases, and 4 bases had no gene match. This receptor was obtained from a female donor with early-stage non-small cell lung cancer. This chain joins TRBV27 and TRBJ1-1; 7 positions agree with TRBD1. The sample was lung tumor tissue, taken at surgery. The CDR3 is CASSTQGVTEAFF. For the CDR3, the DNA is TGTGCCAGCAGTACCCAGGGGGTCACTGAAGCTTTCTTT.